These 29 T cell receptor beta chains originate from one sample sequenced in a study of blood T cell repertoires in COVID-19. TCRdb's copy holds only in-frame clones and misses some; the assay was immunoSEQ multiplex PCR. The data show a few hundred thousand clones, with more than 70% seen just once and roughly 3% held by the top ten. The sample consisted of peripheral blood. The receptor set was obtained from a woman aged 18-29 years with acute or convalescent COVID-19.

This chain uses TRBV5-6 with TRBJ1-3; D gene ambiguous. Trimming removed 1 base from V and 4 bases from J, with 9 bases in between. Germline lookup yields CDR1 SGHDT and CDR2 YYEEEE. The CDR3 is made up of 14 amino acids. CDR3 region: CASSLSGSGNTIYF. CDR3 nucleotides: TGTGCCAGCAGCTTGTCGGGGTCGGGAAACACCATATATTTT.

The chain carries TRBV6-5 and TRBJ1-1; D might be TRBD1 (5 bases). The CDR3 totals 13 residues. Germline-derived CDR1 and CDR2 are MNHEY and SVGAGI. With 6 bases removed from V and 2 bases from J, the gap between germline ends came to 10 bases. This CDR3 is CASSPRVNTEAFF. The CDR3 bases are TGTGCCAGCAGCCCCAGGGTCAACACTGAAGCTTTCTTT.

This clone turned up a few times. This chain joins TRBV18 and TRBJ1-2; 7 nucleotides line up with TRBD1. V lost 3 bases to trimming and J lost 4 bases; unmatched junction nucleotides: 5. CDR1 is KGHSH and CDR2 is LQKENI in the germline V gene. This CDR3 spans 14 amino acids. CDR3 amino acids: CASSPARDSYGYTF. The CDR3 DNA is TGTGCCAGCTCACCGGCCCGGGACAGCTATGGCTACACCTTC.

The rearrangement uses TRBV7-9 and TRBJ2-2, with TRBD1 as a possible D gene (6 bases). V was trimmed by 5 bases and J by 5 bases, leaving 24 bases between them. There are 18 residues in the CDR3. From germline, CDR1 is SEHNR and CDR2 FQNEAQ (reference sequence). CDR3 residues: CASSLRSVLQGWTGELFF. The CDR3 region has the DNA TGTGCCAGCAGCCTAAGATCAGTACTGCAGGGGTGGACCGGGGAGCTGTTTTTT.

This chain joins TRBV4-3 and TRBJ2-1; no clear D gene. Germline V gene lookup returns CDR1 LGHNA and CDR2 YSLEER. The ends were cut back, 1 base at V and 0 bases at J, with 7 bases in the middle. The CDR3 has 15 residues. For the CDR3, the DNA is TGCGCCAGCAGCCAAGGGCGGAGCTCCTACAATGAGCAGTTCTTC. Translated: CASSQGRSSYNEQFF.

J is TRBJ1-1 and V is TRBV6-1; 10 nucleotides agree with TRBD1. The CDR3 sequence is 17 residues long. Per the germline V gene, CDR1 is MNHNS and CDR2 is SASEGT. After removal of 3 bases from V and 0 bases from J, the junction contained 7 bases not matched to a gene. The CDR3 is CASSDRTGGPVNTEAFF. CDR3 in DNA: TGTGCCAGCAGTGACCGGACAGGGGGGCCCGTGAACACTGAAGCTTTCTTT.

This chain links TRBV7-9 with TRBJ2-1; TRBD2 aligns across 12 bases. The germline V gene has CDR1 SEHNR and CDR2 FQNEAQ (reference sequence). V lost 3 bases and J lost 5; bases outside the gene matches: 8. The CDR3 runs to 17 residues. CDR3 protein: CASSLGTLAGGHNEQFF. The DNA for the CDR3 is TGTGCCAGCAGCTTGGGAACACTAGCGGGAGGACACAATGAGCAGTTCTTC.

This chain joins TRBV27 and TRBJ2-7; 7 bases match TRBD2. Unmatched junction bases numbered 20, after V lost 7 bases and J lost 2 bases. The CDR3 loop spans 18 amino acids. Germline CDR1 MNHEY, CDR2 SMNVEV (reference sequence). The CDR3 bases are TGTGCCAGCACCCTTCGCTGGGCTAGCGGAATATTCCCCTACGAGCAGTACTTC. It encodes CASTLRWASGIFPYEQYF.

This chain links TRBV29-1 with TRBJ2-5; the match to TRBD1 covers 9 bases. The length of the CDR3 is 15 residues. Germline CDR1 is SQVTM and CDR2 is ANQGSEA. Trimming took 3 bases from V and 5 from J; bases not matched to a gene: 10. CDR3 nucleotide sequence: TGCAGCGTTGAGGTTAACAGGGGGCCGGTTGAGACCCAGTACTTC. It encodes CSVEVNRGPVETQYF. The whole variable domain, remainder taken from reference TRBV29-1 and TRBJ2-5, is SAVISQKPSRDICQRGTSLTIQCQVDSQVTMMFWYRQQPGQSLTLIATANQGSEATYESGFVIDKFPISRPNLTFSTLTVSNMSPEDSSIYLCSVEVNRGPVETQYFGPGTRLLVL.

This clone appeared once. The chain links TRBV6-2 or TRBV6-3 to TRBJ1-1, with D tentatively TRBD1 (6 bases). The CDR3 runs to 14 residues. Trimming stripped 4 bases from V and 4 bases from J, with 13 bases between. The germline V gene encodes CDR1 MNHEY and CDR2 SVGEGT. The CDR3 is CASSLLGGSTEAFF. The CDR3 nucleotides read TGTGCCAGCAGTTTACTAGGGGGAAGCACTGAAGCTTTCTTT.

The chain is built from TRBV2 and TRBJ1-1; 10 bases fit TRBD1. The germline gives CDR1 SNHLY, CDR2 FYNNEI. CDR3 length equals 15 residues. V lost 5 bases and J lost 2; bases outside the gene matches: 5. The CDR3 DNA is TGTGCCAGCAGTTCCGGGACAGGGGTAAACACTGAAGCTTTCTTT. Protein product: CASSSGTGVNTEAFF.

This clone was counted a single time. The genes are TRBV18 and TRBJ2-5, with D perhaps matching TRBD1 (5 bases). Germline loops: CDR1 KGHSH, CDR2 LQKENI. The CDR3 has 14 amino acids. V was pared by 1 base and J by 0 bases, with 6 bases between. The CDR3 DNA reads TGTGCCAGCTCACCACAGGGGAACCAAGAGACCCAGTACTTC. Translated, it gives CASSPQGNQETQYF.

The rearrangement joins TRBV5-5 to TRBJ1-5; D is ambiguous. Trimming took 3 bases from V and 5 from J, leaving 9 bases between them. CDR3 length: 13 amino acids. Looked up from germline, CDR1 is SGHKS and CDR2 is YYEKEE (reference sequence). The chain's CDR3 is CASSWRVDQPQHF. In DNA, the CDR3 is TGTGCCAGCAGCTGGAGGGTCGATCAGCCCCAGCATTTT. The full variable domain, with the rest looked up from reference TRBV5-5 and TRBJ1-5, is DAGVTQSPTHLIKTRGQQVTLRCSPISGHKSVSWYQQVLGQGPQFIFQYYEKEERGRGNFPDRFSARQFPNYSSELNVNALLLGDSALYLCASSWRVDQPQHFGDGTRLSIL.

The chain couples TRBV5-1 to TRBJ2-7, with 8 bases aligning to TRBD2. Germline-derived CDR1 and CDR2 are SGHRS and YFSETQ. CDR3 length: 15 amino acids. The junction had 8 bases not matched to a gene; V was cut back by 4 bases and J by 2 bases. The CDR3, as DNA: TGCGCCAGCAGCGAGACGGGGGGGACCCCCTACGAGCAGTACTTC. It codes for CASSETGGTPYEQYF.

The CDR3 bases are TGCGCCAGCAGCCAAGATATCAGGGTTCGCCAGCCCCAGCATTTT. Residues: CASSQDIRVRQPQHF. V usage is TRBV4-1 and J usage is TRBJ1-5; D is perhaps TRBD1 (5 bases). CDR3 length: 15 residues. Germline-derived CDR1 and CDR2 are MGHRA and YSYEKL. The ends were cut back, 0 bases at V and 7 bases at J, with 13 bases in the middle.

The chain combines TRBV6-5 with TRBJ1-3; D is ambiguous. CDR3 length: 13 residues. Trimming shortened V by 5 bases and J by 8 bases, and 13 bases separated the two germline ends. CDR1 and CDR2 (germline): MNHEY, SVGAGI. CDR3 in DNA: TGTGCCAGCAGTACCCCGAACGGGGACACCATATATTTT. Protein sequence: CASSTPNGDTIYF.

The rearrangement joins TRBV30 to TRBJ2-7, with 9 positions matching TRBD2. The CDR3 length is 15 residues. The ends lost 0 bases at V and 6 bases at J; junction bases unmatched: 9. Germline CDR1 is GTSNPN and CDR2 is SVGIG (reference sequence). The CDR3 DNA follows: TGTGCCTGGAGTGTACGAGGTAGCGGGAGAGTCGAGCAGTACTTC. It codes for CAWSVRGSGRVEQYF.

The CDR3 DNA sequence: TGTGCCAGCAGTGCCCCGGACAGGGACCCTGCCTGCGAGCAGTACTTC. Translating it yields CASSAPDRDPACEQYF. The chain joins TRBV6-6 to TRBJ2-7; 8 bases match TRBD1. The CDR3 is 16 residues long. Germline CDR1 MNHNY, CDR2 SVGAGI (reference sequence). V lost 5 bases to trimming and J lost 6 bases; unmatched junction nucleotides: 15.

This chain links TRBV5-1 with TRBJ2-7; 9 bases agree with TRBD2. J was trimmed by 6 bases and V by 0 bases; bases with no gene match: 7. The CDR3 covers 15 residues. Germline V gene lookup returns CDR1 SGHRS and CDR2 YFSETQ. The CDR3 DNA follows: TGCGCCAGCAGCTTGGCCCTAGCGGGACCGTCCGAGCAGTACTTC. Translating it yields CASSLALAGPSEQYF. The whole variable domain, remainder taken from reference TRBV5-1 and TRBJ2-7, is KAGVTQTPRYLIKTRGQQVTLSCSPISGHRSVSWYQQTPGQGLQFLFEYFSETQRNKGNFPGRFSGRQFSNSRSEMNVSTLELGDSALYLCASSLALAGPSEQYFGPGTRLTVT.

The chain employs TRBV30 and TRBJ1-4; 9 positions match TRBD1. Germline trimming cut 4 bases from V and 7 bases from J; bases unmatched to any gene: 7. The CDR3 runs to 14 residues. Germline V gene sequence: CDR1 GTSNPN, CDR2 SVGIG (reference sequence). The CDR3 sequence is CAWTSGTGFEKLFF. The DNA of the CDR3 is TGTGCCTGGACCTCCGGGACAGGGTTTGAAAAACTGTTTTTT.

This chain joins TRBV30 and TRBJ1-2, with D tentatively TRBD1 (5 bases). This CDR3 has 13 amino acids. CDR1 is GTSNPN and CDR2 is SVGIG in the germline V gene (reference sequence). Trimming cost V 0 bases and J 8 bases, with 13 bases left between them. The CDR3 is CAWSVPGFYGYTF. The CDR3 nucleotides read TGTGCCTGGAGTGTACCAGGGTTTTACGGCTACACCTTC. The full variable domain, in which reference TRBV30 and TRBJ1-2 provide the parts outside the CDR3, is SQTIHQWPATLVQPVGSPLSLECTVEGTSNPNLYWYRQAAGRGLQLLFYSVGIGQISSEVPQNLSASRPQDRQFILSSKKLLLSDSGFYLCAWSVPGFYGYTFGSGTRLTVV.

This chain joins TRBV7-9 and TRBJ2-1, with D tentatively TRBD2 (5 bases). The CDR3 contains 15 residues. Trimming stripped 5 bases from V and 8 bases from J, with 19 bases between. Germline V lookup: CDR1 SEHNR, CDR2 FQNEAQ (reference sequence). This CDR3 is CASSPAGLAGDEQFF. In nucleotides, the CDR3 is TGTGCCAGCAGCCCTGCCGGGCTAGCTGGCGATGAGCAGTTCTTC.

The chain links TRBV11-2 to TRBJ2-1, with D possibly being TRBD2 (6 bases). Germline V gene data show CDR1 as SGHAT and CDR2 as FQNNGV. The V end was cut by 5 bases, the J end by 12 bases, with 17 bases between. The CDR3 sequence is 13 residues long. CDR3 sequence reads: CASSPRPEGAQFF. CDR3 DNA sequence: TGTGCCAGCAGCCCGCGCCCGGAGGGCGCGCAGTTCTTC.

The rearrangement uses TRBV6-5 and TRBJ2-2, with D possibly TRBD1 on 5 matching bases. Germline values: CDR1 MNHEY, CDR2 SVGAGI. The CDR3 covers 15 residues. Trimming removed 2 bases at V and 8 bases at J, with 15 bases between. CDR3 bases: TGTGCCAGCAGTTACGACTGGGGCCAGGGAGGGGAGCTGTTTTTT. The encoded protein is CASSYDWGQGGELFF.

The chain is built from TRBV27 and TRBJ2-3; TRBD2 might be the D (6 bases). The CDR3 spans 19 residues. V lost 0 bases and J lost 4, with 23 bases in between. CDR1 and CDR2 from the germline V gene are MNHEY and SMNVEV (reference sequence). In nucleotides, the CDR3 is TGTGCCAGCAGTTTATCATCTTTGGGAGGACTTGGGTGGGCAGATACGCAGTATTTT. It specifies CASSLSSLGGLGWADTQYF.

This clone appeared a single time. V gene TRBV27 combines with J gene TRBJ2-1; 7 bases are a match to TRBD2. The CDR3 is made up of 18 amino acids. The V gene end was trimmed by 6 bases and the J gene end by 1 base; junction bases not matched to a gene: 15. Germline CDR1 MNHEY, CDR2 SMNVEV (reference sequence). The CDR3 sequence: CASSYASGRGRSYNEQFF. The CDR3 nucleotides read TGTGCCAGCAGCTACGCCTCGGGGCGCGGGAGATCCTACAATGAGCAGTTCTTC.

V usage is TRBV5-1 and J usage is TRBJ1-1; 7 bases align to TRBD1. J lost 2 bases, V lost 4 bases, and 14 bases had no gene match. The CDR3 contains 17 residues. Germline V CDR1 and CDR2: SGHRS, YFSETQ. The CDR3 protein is CASSLSLRTGVNTEAFF. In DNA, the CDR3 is TGCGCCAGCAGCCTCTCTCTTCGAACAGGGGTAAACACTGAAGCTTTCTTT.

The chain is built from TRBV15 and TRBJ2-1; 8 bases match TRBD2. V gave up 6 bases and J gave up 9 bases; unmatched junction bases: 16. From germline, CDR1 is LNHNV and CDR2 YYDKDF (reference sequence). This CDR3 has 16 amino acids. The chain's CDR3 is CATRDGREVTRSEQFF. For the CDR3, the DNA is TGTGCCACCAGAGATGGGCGGGAGGTGACGCGCAGTGAGCAGTTCTTC.

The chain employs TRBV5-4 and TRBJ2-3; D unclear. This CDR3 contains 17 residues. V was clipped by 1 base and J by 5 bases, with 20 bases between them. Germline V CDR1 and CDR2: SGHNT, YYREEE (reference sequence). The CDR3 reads CASSLSSSHLFRDTQYF. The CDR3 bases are TGTGCCAGCAGCTTGAGCAGTAGCCACCTATTTAGAGATACGCAGTATTTT. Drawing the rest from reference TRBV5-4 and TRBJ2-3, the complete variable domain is ETGVTQSPTHLIKTRGQQVTLRCSSQSGHNTVSWYQQALGQGPQFIFQYYREEENGRGNFPPRFSGLQFPNYSSELNVNALELDDSALYLCASSLSSSHLFRDTQYFGPGTRLTVL.